This TCR beta chain is drawn from a study of CD8 T cells in ankylosing spondylitis. Study conclusions and caveats: Eight highly homologous variants formed a TCR beta motif that appeared characteristic of ankylosing spondylitis blood. Disease-linked clones proved CD8+ and comparatively uncommon in peripheral blood.

TCRdb re-called the 5' RACE reads through MiXCR, storing one row per CDR3 protein. The table records 40,000 or so distinct CDR3 sequences, 11% of them present only once. CDR3 size: 13 residues. Deletions cut 7 bases from V and 5 bases from J, with 11 bases between. The germline V gene encodes CDR1 MNHEY and CDR2 SVGAGI. This clonotype was detected only a few times. Its target is not known. The chain employs TRBV6-5 and TRBJ2-2, with D hard to call. The TCR was taken from a male donor with ankylosing spondylitis or in good health (not recorded which). Sequencing was done on a sample of blood, either unsorted or a sorted T cell fraction (not recorded which). CDR3 loop: CASKFSRTGELFF. The CDR3, as DNA: TGTGCCAGCAAGTTCAGTAGGACCGGGGAGCTGTTTTTT.